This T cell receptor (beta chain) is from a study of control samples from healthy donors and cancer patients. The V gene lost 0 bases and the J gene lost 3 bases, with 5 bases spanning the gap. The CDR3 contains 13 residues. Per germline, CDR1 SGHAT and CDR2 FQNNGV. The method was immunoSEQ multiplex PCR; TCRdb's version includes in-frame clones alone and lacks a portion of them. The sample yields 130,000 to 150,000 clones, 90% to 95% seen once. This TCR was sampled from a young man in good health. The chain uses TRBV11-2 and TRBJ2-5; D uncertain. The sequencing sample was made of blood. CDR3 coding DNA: TGTGCCAGCAGCTTAGATCCAGAAGAGACCCAGTACTTC. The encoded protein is CASSLDPEETQYF.